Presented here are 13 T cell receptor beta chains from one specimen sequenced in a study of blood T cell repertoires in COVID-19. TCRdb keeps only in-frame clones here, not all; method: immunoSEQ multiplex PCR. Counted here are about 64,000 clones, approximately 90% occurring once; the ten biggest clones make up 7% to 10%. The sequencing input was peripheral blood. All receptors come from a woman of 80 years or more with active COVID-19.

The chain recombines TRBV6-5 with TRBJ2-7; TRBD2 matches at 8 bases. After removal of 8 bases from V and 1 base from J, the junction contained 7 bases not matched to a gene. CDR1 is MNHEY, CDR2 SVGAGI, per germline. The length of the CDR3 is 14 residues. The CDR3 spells CASAVGGESYEQYV. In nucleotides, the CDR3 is TGTGCCAGCGCAGTCGGGGGGGAGTCCTACGAGCAGTACGTC.

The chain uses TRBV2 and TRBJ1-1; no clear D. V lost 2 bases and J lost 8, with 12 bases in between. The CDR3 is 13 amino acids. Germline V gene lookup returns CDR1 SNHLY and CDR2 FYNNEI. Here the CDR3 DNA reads TGTGCCAGCAGTGAATATAGCCGGTACGAAGCTTTCTTT. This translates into CASSEYSRYEAFF.

The CDR3 loop reads CASSLVGGLGEKLFF. The CDR3 nucleotides read TGTGCCAGCAGCTTAGTAGGCGGGTTGGGTGAAAAACTGTTTTTT. This rearrangement joins TRBV7-9 to TRBJ1-4, with unresolved D. This CDR3 has 15 residues. In germline, CDR1 is SEHNR, CDR2 FQNEAQ (reference sequence). Trimming removed 1 base at V and 7 bases at J, with 13 bases between.

DNA for the CDR3: TGTGCCAGCAGCCAAGCCCTAGCGGGAGATAAATACTTC. As protein: CASSQALAGDKYF. The V gene is TRBV3-1 (or the pseudogene TRBV3-2), the J gene TRBJ2-7, with 10 bases matching TRBD2. This CDR3 spans 13 amino acids. Germline loops: CDR1 LGHDT, CDR2 YNNKEL (reference sequence). Trimming at V came to 1 base and at J to 13 bases, leaving 7 bases not matched to a gene.

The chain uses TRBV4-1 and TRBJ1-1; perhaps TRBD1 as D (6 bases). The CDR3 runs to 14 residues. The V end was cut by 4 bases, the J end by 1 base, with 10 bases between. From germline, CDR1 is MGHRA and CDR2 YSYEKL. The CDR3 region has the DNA TGCGCCAGCAGCCCCGAGACAGGGAACACTGAAGCTTTCTTT. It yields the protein CASSPETGNTEAFF.

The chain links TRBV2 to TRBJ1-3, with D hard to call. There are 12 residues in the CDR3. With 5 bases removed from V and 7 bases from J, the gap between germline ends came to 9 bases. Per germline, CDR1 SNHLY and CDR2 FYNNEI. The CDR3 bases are TGTGCCAGCAGTCGGACTCAGAACACCATATATTTT. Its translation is CASSRTQNTIYF.

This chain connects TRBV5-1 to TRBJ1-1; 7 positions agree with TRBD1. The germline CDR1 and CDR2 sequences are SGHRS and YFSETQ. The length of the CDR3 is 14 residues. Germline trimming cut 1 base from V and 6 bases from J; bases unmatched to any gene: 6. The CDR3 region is CASSLSGGLPEAFF. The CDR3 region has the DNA TGCGCCAGCAGCTTGTCAGGGGGTTTGCCTGAAGCTTTCTTT.

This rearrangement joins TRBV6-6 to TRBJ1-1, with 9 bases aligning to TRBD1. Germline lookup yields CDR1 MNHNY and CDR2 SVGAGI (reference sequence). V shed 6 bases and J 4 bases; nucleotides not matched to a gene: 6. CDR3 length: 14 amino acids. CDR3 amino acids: CASRGQGRGTEAFF. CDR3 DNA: TGTGCCAGCAGAGGACAGGGGAGGGGCACTGAAGCTTTCTTT.

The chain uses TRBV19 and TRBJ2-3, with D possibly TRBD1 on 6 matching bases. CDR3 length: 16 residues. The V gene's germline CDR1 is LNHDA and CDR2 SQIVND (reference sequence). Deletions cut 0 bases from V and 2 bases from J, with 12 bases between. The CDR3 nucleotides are TGTGCCAGTAGTATAGATTTGACAGGATACACAGATACGCAGTATTTT. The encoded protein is CASSIDLTGYTDTQYF.

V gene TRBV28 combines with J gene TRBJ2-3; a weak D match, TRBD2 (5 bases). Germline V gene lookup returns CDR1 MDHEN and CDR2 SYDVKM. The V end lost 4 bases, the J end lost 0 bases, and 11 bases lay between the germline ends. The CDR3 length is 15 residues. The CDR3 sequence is CASSSLARSTDTQYF. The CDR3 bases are TGTGCCAGCAGTTCCTTAGCGAGAAGCACAGATACGCAGTATTTT.

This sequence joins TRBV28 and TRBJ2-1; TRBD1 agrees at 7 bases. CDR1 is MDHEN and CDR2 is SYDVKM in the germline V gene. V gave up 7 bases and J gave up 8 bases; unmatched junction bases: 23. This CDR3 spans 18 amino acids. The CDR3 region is CASNYDLKGQGDRDEQFF. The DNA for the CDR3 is TGTGCCAGCAACTATGATCTCAAGGGGCAGGGGGATAGGGATGAGCAGTTCTTC. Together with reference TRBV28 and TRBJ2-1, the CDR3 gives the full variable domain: DVKVTQSSRYLVKRTGEKVFLECVQDMDHENMFWYRQDPGLGLRLIYFSYDVKMKEKGDIPEGYSVSREKKERFSLILESASTNQTSMYLCASNYDLKGQGDRDEQFFGPGTRLTVL.

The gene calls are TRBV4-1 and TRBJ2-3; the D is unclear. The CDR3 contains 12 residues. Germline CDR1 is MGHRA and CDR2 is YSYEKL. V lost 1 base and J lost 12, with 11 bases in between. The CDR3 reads CASSQGAYPQYF. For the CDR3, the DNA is TGCGCCAGCAGCCAAGGGGCCTACCCCCAGTATTTT.

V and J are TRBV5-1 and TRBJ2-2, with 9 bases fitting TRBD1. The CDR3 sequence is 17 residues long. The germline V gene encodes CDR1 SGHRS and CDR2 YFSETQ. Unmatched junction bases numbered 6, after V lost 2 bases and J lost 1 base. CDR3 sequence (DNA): TGCGCCAGCAGCTTACTCGGGACAGGGCTGAACACCGGGGAGCTGTTTTTT. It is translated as CASSLLGTGLNTGELFF.